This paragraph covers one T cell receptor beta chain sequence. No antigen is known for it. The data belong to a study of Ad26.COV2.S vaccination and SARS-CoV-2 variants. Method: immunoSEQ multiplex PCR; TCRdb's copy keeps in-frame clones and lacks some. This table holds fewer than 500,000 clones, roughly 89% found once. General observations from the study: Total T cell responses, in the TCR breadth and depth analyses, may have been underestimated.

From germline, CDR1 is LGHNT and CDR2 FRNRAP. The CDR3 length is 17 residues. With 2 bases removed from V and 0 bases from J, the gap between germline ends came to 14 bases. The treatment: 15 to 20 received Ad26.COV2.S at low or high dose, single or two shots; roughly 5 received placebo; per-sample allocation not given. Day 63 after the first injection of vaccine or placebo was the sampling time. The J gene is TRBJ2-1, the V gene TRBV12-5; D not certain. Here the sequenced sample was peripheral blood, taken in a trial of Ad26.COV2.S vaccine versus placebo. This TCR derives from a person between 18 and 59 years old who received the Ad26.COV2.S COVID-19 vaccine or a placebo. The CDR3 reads CASGLQPILSSYNEQFF. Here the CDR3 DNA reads TGTGCTAGTGGTTTGCAACCGATACTAAGCTCCTACAATGAGCAGTTCTTC.